The clone carrying this T cell receptor (beta chain) occurred a few times. The antigen remains undetermined. Germline lookup yields CDR1 KGHDR and CDR2 SFDVKD. This CDR3 spans 13 amino acids. Trimming took off 7 bases at V and 2 bases at J, with 11 bases between the two ends. This entry comes from a study of T-cell reconstitution after alpha-beta-depleted transplantation in children. Study results and limitations: Several hundred expanded graft clones reportedly were the source of alpha-beta T cells about two months after transplant. Day-60 TCRbeta diversity that was high in some patients was derived from surviving recipient T cells and thymic progenitors. T cells produced anew were the main source of T-cell counts and diversity one year after transplant.

The library targeted TCRbeta and was prepared with unique molecular identifiers. TCRdb re-analysed the PCR reads in MiXCR, keeping a single row per CDR3 protein. The table shows about 980,000 distinct CDR3 sequences, with roughly 31% occurring only once. The chain has TRBV24-1 and TRBJ2-7; possibly TRBD1 for D (5 bases). This receptor was obtained from a boy under two years old who had a stem cell transplant for SCID, so the T cells may come from the graft donor. Sequencing used PBMCs, mostly from graft donor cells, obtained 360 days after TCRalphabeta/CD19-depleted stem cell transplant. The CDR3 DNA reads TGTGCCACCAGCCAGGGCCCCACCTACGAGCAGTACTTC. This encodes CATSQGPTYEQYF.